Following are 8 T cell receptor beta chains from one sample sequenced in a study of shared clonotypes between healthy human individuals. The table came from immunoSEQ multiplex PCR; TCRdb's copy has only in-frame clones and leaves some out. The data contain about 2 million clones, 85% to 95% of them singletons. Terminally differentiated effector memory CD45RA+ cells were excluded by CCR7 positive selection of CD45RO-negative cells. The material sequenced was naive CD8+ T cells sorted from blood. These receptors came from a man aged 18-30 years in good health.

The J gene is TRBJ1-2, the V gene TRBV30; D gene uncertain. The CDR3 has 13 amino acids. CDR1 and CDR2 (germline): GTSNPN, SVGIG (reference sequence). V lost 0 bases, J lost 3 bases, and 8 bases lay in between. Here the CDR3 DNA reads TGTGCCTGGAGTGTTTCGGACGACTATGGCTACACCTTC. This translates into CAWSVSDDYGYTF.

The rearrangement uses TRBV6-1 and TRBJ1-4; unclear D gene. This CDR3 is built from 15 residues. With 5 bases removed from V and 3 bases from J, the gap between germline ends came to 13 bases. Germline CDR1 MNHNS, CDR2 SASEGT. Written as DNA, the CDR3 is TGTGCCAGCAGTCTTCAGATACGGGCTAATGAAAAACTGTTTTTT. This sequence encodes CASSLQIRANEKLFF.

The chain combines TRBV10-3 with TRBJ2-1; D remains ambiguous. V dropped 11 bases and J dropped 0 bases, with 8 bases sitting between them. Germline V CDR1 and CDR2: ENHRY, SYGVKD. The CDR3 covers 12 residues. CDR3 in DNA: TGTGCCTGCGGAAGCTCCTACAATGAGCAGTTCTTC. This codes for CACGSSYNEQFF.

This clone appeared a few times. The rearrangement links TRBV6-1 to TRBJ2-2; TRBD1 aligns across 10 bases. J lost 7 bases, V lost 7 bases, and 9 bases had no gene match. The CDR3 is made up of 15 amino acids. The germline CDR1 and CDR2 sequences are MNHNS and SASEGT. The CDR3, as DNA: TGTGCCAGCACCGCTGGGACAGGGGTCGTCGGGGAGCTGTTTTTT. As protein: CASTAGTGVVGELFF.

This sequence joins TRBV4-1 and TRBJ2-7, with 10 bases identical to TRBD2. CDR3 length: 14 residues. With 1 base clipped from V and 5 bases from J, the junction kept 2 bases outside the gene matches. Per germline, CDR1 MGHRA and CDR2 YSYEKL. Here the CDR3 reads CASSQASGSNEQYF. CDR3 DNA sequence: TGCGCCAGCAGCCAAGCTAGCGGGAGTAACGAGCAGTACTTC.

This clone was seen only once. The rearrangement uses TRBV7-6 and TRBJ2-1, with D perhaps given as TRBD1 or TRBD2 (5 bases each). The V end lost 0 bases, the J end lost 8 bases, and 11 bases lay between the germline ends. In germline, CDR1 is SGHVS, CDR2 FNYEAQ. The CDR3 runs to 14 residues. CDR3 in amino acids: CASSLAWGNDEQFF. In nucleotides, the CDR3 is TGTGCCAGCAGCTTAGCGTGGGGGAACGATGAGCAGTTCTTC. The full variable domain, in which reference TRBV7-6 and TRBJ2-1 provide the parts outside the CDR3, is GAGVSQSPRYKVTKRGQDVALRCDPISGHVSLYWYRQALGQGPEFLTYFNYEAQQDKSGLPNDRFSAERPEGSISTLTIQRTEQRDSAMYRCASSLAWGNDEQFFGPGTRLTVL.

The chain carries TRBV21-1 and TRBJ1-6; the DNA was not used to check the table's D call, TRBD1. TRBV21-1 is a recognized pseudogene. The CDR3 length is 15 residues. For the CDR3, the DNA is TGTGCCAGCAGCAGATGGGACAGAAATAATTCACCCCTCCACTTT. Its translation is CASSRWDRNNSPLHF.

The chain carries TRBV7-6 and TRBJ1-4; no clear D. Germline V lookup: CDR1 SGHVS, CDR2 FNYEAQ. With 1 base removed from V and 8 bases from J, the gap between germline ends came to 14 bases. The CDR3 covers 15 residues. CDR3 sequence reads: CASSLGSAQYEKLFF. CDR3 nucleotide sequence: TGTGCCAGCAGCTTAGGCTCCGCGCAATACGAAAAACTGTTTTTT. Full variable domain (missing parts from reference TRBV7-6 and TRBJ1-4): GAGVSQSPRYKVTKRGQDVALRCDPISGHVSLYWYRQALGQGPEFLTYFNYEAQQDKSGLPNDRFSAERPEGSISTLTIQRTEQRDSAMYRCASSLGSAQYEKLFFGSGTQLSVL.